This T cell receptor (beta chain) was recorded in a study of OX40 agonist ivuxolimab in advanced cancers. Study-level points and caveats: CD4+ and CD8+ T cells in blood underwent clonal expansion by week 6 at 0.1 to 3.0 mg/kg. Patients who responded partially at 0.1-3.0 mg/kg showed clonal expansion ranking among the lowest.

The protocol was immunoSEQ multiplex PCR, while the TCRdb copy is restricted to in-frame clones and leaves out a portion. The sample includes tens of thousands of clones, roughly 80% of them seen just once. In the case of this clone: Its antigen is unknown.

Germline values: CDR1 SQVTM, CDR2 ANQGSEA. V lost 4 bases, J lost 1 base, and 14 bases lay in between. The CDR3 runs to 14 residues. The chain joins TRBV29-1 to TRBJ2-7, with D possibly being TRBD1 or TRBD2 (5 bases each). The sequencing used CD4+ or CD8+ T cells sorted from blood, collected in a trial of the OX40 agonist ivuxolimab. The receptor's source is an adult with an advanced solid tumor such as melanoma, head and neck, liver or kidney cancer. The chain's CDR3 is CSVAPGPRSYEQYF. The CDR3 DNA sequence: TGCAGCGTTGCACCGGGACCGAGATCCTACGAGCAGTACTTC.